The rows below give T cell receptor beta chains drawn from one sample of a study of T cell responses to AZD1222 COVID-19 vaccine. The assay was immunoSEQ multiplex PCR, and TCRdb's table has in-frame clones only and misses some. Found here are over 100,000 clones, 94% of them singletons; the top ten hold roughly 6.6%. Sequenced material: peripheral blood, taken on day 0 of AZD1222 vaccination. Receptor source: an adult in good health. The CDR3 runs from the conserved cysteine through the conserved F or W. The D gene is left open where the match is weak. Size values are once, few and many counts, or a class for expanded clones, and some rows have none.

TRBV10-2,TRBJ1-2,TRBD1,once,TGCGCCAGCAGTGAGTTGGCCCAAGGGGGCGATGGCTACACCTTC,CASSELAQGGDGYTF
TRBV18,TRBJ2-7,TRBD1,NA,TGTGCCAGCTCCCACAGGGACAGGGGAGGCGACGAGCAGTACTTC,CASSHRDRGGDEQYF
TRBV29-1,TRBJ1-1,NA,NA,TGCAGCGTCGGACAGCGACCGAAAGCTTTCTTT,CSVGQRPKAFF
TRBV7-3,TRBJ2-3,NA,few,TGTGCCAGCAGCTTAATCCCTAGCACAGATACGCAGTATTTT,CASSLIPSTDTQYF
TRBV18,TRBJ2-1,TRBD2,NA,TGTGCCAGCTCACCAAAGGGACTAGCGGGAGGCGGGTACAATGAGCAGTTCTTC,CASSPKGLAGGGYNEQFF
TRBV4-3,TRBJ1-5,NA,NA,TGCGCCAGCAGCCAAGAACGAGGGGGCAATCAGCCCCAGCATTTT,CASSQERGGNQPQHF
TRBV7-8,TRBJ2-1,TRBD2,NA,TGTGCCAGCAGGTCTAGCGGGAGGTTGGAGGGGGAGCAGTTCTTC,CASRSSGRLEGEQFF
TRBV5-1,TRBJ2-3,NA,NA,TGCGCCAGCAGTCCAGGACTCTGGACAGATACGCAGTATTTT,CASSPGLWTDTQYF
TRBV2,TRBJ1-2,TRBD1,NA,TGTGCCAGCAGTGAAACTGGGACAGGAAGAGGCTACACCTTC,CASSETGTGRGYTF
TRBV10-3,TRBJ1-1,NA,NA,TGTGCCATCAGTGAGTCGATCCGCCCGGGGCCGAACACTGAAGCTTTCTTT,CAISESIRPGPNTEAFF
TRBV14,TRBJ2-3,TRBD2,once,TGTGCCAGCAGCCAAACCCGGACTAGCGGGAGATTCAGCACAGATACGCAGTATTTT,CASSQTRTSGRFSTDTQYF
TRBV18,TRBJ2-7,NA,NA,TGTGCCAGCTCACCACAGGTTTCCTACGAGCAGTACTTC,CASSPQVSYEQYF
TRBV15,TRBJ2-3,NA,NA,TGTGCCACCAGCAGAGGTCGCACAGATACGCAGTATTTT,CATSRGRTDTQYF
TRBV6-5,TRBJ1-3,TRBD1,NA,TGTGCCAGCAGAAGGGGGCTAACTGGAAACACCATATATTTT,CASRRGLTGNTIYF
TRBV14,TRBJ1-2,NA,NA,TGTGCCAGCAGCCAAGATGGGCTGGTAAGGGGGGACTATGGCTACACCTTC,CASSQDGLVRGDYGYTF
TRBV7-2,TRBJ2-7,TRBD1,NA,TGTGCCAGCAGCATGACAGGGGGCGGATACGAGCAGTACTTC,CASSMTGGGYEQYF
TRBV28,TRBJ2-3,NA,NA,TGTGCCACCATCTTCTGGGACTTCCTTCAGGGGGGCCTCCCAGATACGCAGTATTTT,CATIFWDFLQGGLPDTQYF
TRBV6-5,TRBJ2-1,NA,NA,TGTGCCGTCACGACCAGTTCCCACAATGAGCAGTTCTTC,CAVTTSSHNEQFF
TRBV2,TRBJ1-1,NA,NA,TGTGCCAGCAGCCACAGGGAGACGAACACTGAAGCTTTCTTT,CASSHRETNTEAFF
TRBV5-6,TRBJ1-3,NA,once,TGTGCCAGCACCCTAGACCTGGGAGGAAACACCATATATTTT,CASTLDLGGNTIYF
TRBV7-9,TRBJ2-1,TRBD2,NA,TGTGCCAGCAGACGACTAGCTGTAAGCTCCTACAATGAGCAGTTCTTC,CASRRLAVSSYNEQFF
TRBV19,TRBJ1-4,NA,NA,TGTGCCAGTAGTATCGGGGTAAATGAAAAACTGTTTTTT,CASSIGVNEKLFF
TRBV9,TRBJ2-7,TRBD1,NA,TGTGCCAGCAGCTTAACCGGGACAGGGGGTGAGCAGTACTTC,CASSLTGTGGEQYF
TRBV7-9,TRBJ2-7,TRBD1,NA,TGTGCCAGCAGTCGTACGGGACAGATATCCTACGAGCAGTACTTC,CASSRTGQISYEQYF